These 6 T cell receptor beta chains were sequenced from one sample in a study of TIL therapy for anti-PD-1-resistant metastatic lung cancer. Described time point: pre-treatment sample, taken before nivolumab and TIL therapy. The libraries were made with immunoSEQ v3. Assay: immunoSEQ multiplex PCR; the TCRdb copy retains only in-frame clones and omits some. The sample has just under 60,000 clones; around 68% are singletons. This specimen consisted of blood, obtained at baseline. Receptors originate from a person aged 25 to 85 with non-small cell lung cancer.

The rearrangement links TRBV6-1 to TRBJ2-5; D unresolved. Germline-derived CDR1 and CDR2 are MNHNS and SASEGT. The CDR3 loop spans 11 amino acids. V was pared by 5 bases and J by 2 bases, with 3 bases between. Here the CDR3 reads CASSPQETQYF. The CDR3 coding sequence is TGTGCCAGCAGTCCACAAGAGACCCAGTACTTC.

This sequence joins TRBV5-1 and TRBJ2-7; unclear D gene. The CDR3 sequence is 14 residues long. The germline CDR1 and CDR2 sequences are SGHRS and YFSETQ. V gave up 2 bases and J gave up 7 bases, with 16 bases separating them. The CDR3 loop reads CASSLEHYLGEQYF. The CDR3 DNA reads TGCGCCAGCAGCTTAGAACATTACCTGGGGGAGCAGTACTTC.

The V gene is TRBV5-1, the J gene TRBJ2-2; tentatively, D is TRBD1 or TRBD2 (5 bases each). Trimming left V 7 bases short and J 2 bases short, with 12 bases between. CDR1 and CDR2 from the germline V gene are SGHRS and YFSETQ. The CDR3 consists of 14 residues. The CDR3 coding sequence is TGCGCCAGCGGGGGTGGACAAAACACCGGGGAGCTGTTTTTT. This sequence encodes CASGGGQNTGELFF.

This rearrangement joins TRBV9 to TRBJ1-2; D unresolved. This CDR3 is 12 amino acids long. The germline V and J ends were trimmed by 3 bases and 4 bases, with 7 bases remaining between them. In germline, CDR1 is SGDLS, CDR2 YYNGEE. This CDR3 reads CASSALGYGYTF. DNA for the CDR3: TGTGCCAGCAGCGCCTTAGGCTATGGCTACACCTTC. Full variable domain (rest looked up from reference TRBV9 and TRBJ1-2): DSGVTQTPKHLITATGQRVTLRCSPRSGDLSVYWYQQSLDQGLQFLIQYYNGEERAKGNILERFSAQQFPDLHSELNLSSLELGDSALYFCASSALGYGYTFGSGTRLTVV.

This clone was counted only a few times. J is TRBJ1-1 and V is TRBV6-1; D possibly corresponds to TRBD1 (5 bases). The CDR3 runs to 14 residues. V was pared by 2 bases and J by 7 bases, with 14 bases between. The germline V gene encodes CDR1 MNHNS and CDR2 SASEGT. CDR3 amino acids: CASSETAGYGEAFF. The CDR3 coding sequence is TGTGCCAGCAGTGAAACTGCAGGGTATGGTGAAGCTTTCTTT.

V is TRBV14 and J is TRBJ2-2; D might be TRBD2 (7 bases). Looked up from germline, CDR1 is SGHDN and CDR2 is FVKESK. V lost 1 base and J lost 7, with 13 bases in between. The CDR3 runs to 15 residues. The CDR3 is CASSQVRGPNGELFF. The CDR3 DNA reads as TGTGCCAGCAGCCAAGTGCGGGGGCCTAACGGGGAGCTGTTTTTT.